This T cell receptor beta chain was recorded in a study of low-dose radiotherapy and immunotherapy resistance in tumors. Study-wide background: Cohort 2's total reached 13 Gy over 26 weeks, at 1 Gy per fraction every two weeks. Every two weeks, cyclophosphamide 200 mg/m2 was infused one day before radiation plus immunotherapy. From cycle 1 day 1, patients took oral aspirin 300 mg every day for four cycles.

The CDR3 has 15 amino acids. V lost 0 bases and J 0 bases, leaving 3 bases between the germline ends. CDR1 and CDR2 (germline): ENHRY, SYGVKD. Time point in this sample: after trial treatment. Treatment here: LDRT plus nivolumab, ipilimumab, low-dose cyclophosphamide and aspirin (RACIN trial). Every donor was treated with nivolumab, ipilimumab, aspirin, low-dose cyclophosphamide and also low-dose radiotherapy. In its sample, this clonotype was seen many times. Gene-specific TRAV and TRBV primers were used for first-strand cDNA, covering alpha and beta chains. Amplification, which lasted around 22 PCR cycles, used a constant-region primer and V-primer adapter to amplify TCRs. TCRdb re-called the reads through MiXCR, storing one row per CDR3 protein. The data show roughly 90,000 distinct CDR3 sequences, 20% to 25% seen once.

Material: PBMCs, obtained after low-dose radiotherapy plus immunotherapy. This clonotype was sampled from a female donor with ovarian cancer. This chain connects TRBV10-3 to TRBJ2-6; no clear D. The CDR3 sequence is CAISESSSGANVLTF. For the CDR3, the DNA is TGTGCCATCAGTGAGTCAAGCTCTGGGGCCAACGTCCTGACTTTC.